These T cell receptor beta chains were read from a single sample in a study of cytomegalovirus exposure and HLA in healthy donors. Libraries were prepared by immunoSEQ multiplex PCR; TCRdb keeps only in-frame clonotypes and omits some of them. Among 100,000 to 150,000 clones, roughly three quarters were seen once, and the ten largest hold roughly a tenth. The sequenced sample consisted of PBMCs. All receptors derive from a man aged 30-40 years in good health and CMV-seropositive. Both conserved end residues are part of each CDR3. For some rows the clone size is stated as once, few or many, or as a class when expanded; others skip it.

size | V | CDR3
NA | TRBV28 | CASSLSLGRDRGDLLQETQYF
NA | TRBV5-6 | CASSLVEGAVYGYTF
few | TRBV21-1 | CASSLRGGNEKLFF
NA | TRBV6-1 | CATRGAGAGNTEAFF
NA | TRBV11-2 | CASSPWTGSYEQYF
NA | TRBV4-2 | CASSHRRRPYEQYF
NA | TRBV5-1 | CASSGRTGGLSYEQYF
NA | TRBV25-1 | CASSAVQGSEAFF
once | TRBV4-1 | CASSQGTSEYNEQFF
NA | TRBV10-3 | CAISDRTSGKQETQYF
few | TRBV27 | CASSKSSGELFF
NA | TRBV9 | CASSETGGRGNEQFF
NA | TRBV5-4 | CASSLPPSGSVNEQFF
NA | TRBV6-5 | CASSRTVGDYGYTF
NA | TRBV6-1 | CASRSSGSFHNEQFF
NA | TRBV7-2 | CASRVTLAGDNEQFF
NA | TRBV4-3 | CASSPRQGALIDNGYTF
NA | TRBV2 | CASSAGTSWNEQFF
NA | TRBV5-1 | CASSPGQTYGYTF
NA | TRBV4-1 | CASSQDGGAGNEAFF
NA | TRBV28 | CASSGPGLGFDEQYF
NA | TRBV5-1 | CASSFGSSGTEQYF
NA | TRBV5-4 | CASSPARGLASEQYF
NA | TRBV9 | CASSSQASGSETQYF
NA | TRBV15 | CATSRVAQPQHF
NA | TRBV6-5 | CASNRDSLGTQYF
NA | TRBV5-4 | CASSPQRGLIPYNEQFF
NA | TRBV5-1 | CASSFGTGTNTGELFF
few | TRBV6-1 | CASSTLAGSYNEQFF
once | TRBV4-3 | CASSRRGRGSGNTIYF
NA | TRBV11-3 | CASSELSGGAYEQYF
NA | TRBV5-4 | CASSLQGNTEAFF
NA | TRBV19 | CASGVGATGEQYF
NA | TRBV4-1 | CASSQEGQGTYNEQFF
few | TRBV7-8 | CASSLDRIQGNEQYF
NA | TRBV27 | CASSPTAGATYEQYF
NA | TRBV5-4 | CASTPHPGYGGELFF
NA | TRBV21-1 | CASSASEKGHSLNFLSGNTIYF
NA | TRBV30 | CAWSGEGRPNYGYTF
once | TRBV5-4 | CASSLDSTIVGELFF
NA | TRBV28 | CASSLPRTGTFGEQYF